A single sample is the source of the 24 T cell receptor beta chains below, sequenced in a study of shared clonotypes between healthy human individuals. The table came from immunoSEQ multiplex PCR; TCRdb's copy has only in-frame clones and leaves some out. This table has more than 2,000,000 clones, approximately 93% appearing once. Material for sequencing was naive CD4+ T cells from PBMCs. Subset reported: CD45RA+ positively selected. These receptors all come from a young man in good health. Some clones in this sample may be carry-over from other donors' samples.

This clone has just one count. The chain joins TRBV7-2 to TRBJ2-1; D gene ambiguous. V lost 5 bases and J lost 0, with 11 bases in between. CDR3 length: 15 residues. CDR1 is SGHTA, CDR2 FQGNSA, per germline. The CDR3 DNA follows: TGTGCCAGCAGCACCACACAGAGCTCCTACAATGAGCAGTTCTTC. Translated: CASSTTQSSYNEQFF.

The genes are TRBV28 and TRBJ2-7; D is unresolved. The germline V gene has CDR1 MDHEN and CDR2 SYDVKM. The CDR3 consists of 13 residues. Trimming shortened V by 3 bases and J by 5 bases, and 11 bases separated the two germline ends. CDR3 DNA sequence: TGTGCCAGCAGTTTGTTCCAGATAAACGAGCAGTACTTC. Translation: CASSLFQINEQYF.

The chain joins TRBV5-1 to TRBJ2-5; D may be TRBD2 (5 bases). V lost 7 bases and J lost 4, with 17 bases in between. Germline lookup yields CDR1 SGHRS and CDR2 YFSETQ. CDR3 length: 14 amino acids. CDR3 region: CASASRDRSETQYF. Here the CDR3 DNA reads TGCGCCAGCGCCAGCCGGGATAGGTCAGAGACCCAGTACTTC.

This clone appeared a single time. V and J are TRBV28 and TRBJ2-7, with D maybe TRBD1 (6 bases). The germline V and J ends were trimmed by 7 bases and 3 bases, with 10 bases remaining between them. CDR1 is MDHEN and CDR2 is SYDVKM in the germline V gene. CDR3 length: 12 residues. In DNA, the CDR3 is TGTGCCAGCATAGGACAGTTCTACGAGCAGTACTTC. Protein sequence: CASIGQFYEQYF. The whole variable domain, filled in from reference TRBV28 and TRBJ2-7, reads DVKVTQSSRYLVKRTGEKVFLECVQDMDHENMFWYRQDPGLGLRLIYFSYDVKMKEKGDIPEGYSVSREKKERFSLILESASTNQTSMYLCASIGQFYEQYFGPGTRLTVT.

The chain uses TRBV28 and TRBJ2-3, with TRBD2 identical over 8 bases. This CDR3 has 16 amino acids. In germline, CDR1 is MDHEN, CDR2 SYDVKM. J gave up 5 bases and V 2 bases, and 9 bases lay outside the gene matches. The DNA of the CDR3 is TGTGCCAGCAGTTTAGGACCGGGAGGGCCACGAGATACGCAGTATTTT. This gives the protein CASSLGPGGPRDTQYF.

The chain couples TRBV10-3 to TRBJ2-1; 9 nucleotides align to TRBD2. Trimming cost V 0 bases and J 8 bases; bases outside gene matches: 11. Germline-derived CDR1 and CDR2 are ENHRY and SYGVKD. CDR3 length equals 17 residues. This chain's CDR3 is CAISESGLAGPGDEQFF. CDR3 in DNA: TGTGCCATCAGTGAGTCGGGGCTAGCGGGACCTGGGGATGAGCAGTTCTTC.

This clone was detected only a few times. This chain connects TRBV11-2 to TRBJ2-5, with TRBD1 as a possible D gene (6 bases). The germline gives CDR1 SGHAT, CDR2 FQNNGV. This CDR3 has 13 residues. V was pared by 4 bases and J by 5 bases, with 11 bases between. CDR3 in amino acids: CASSYRVEETQYF. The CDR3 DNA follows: TGTGCCAGCAGCTACAGGGTCGAGGAGACCCAGTACTTC.

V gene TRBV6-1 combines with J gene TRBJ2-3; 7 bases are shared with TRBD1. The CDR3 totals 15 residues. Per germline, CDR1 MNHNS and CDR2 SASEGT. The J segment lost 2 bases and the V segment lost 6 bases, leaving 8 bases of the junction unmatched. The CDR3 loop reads CASRWGQTNTDTQYF. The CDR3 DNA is TGTGCCAGCAGGTGGGGACAGACAAACACAGATACGCAGTATTTT.

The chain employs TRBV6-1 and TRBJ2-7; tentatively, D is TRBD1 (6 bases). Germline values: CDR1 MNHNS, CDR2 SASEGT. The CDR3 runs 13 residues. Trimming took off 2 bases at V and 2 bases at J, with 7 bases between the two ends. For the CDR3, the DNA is TGTGCCAGCAGTGAATGGGGGCCCTACGAGCAGTACTTC. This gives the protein CASSEWGPYEQYF.

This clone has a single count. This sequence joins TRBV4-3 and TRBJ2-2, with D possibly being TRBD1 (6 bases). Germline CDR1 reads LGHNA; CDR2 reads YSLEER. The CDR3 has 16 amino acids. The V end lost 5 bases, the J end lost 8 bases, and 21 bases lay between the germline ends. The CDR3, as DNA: TGCGCCAGCAGCGGACGACAGGACCTAGTAGGGGGGGAGCTGTTTTTT. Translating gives CASSGRQDLVGGELFF.

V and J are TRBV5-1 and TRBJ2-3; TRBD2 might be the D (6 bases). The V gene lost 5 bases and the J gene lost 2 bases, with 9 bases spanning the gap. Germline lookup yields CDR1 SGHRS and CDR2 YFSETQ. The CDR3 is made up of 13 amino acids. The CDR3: CASRGDFTDTQYF. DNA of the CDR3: TGCGCCAGCAGGGGGGACTTCACAGATACGCAGTATTTT.

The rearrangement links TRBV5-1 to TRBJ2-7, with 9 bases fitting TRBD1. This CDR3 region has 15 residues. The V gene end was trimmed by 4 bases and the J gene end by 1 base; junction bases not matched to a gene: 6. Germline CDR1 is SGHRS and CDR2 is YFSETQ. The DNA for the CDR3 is TGCGCCAGCAGCCGAGGACAGGGGCGGTCCTACGAGCAGTACTTC. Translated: CASSRGQGRSYEQYF.

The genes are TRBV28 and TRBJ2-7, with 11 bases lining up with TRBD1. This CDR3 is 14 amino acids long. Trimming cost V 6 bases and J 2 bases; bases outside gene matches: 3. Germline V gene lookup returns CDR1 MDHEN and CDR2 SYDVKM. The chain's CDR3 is CASSQGQGAYEQYF. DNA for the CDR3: TGTGCCAGCAGCCAGGGACAGGGGGCCTACGAGCAGTACTTC.

The CDR3 sequence is CASSPLPQGYGYTF. CDR3 DNA: TGTGCCAGCTCACCACTCCCACAGGGCTATGGCTACACCTTC. The chain uses TRBV18 and TRBJ1-2, with D perhaps TRBD1 (6 bases). Germline CDR1 KGHSH, CDR2 LQKENI. The CDR3 length is 14 residues. V gave up 1 base and J gave up 4 bases, with 10 bases separating them.

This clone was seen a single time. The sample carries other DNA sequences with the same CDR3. The CDR3: CASSSRETQYF. CDR3 in DNA: TGTGCCAGCAGTTCGAGAGAGACCCAGTACTTC. The genes are TRBV28 and TRBJ2-5; D uncertain. The CDR3 runs 11 residues. Trimming stripped 4 bases from V and 4 bases from J, with 4 bases between. Germline CDR1 and CDR2: MDHEN and SYDVKM. Using reference TRBV28 and TRBJ2-5 for the parts outside the CDR3, the full variable domain is DVKVTQSSRYLVKRTGEKVFLECVQDMDHENMFWYRQDPGLGLRLIYFSYDVKMKEKGDIPEGYSVSREKKERFSLILESASTNQTSMYLCASSSRETQYFGPGTRLLVL.

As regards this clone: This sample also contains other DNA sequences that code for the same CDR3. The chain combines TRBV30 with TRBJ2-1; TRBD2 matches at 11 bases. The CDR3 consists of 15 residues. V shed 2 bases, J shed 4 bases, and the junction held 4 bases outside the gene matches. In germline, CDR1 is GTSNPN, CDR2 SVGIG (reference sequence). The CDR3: CAWSWTSGPYNEQFF. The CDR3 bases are TGTGCCTGGAGTTGGACTAGCGGGCCATACAATGAGCAGTTCTTC. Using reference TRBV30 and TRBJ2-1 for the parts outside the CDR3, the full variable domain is SQTIHQWPATLVQPVGSPLSLECTVEGTSNPNLYWYRQAAGRGLQLLFYSVGIGQISSEVPQNLSASRPQDRQFILSSKKLLLSDSGFYLCAWSWTSGPYNEQFFGPGTRLTVL.

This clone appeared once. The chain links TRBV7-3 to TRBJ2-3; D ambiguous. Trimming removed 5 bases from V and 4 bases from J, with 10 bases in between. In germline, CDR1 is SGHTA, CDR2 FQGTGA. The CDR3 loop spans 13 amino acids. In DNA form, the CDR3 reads TGTGCCAGCAGCCGGCTCGGGCCAGATACGCAGTATTTT. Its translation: CASSRLGPDTQYF.

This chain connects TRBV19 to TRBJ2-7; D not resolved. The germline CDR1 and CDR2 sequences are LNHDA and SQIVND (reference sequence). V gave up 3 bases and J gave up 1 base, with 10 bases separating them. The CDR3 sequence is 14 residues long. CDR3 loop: CASSMLETSYEQYF. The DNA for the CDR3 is TGTGCCAGTAGTATGCTGGAGACTTCCTACGAGCAGTACTTC.

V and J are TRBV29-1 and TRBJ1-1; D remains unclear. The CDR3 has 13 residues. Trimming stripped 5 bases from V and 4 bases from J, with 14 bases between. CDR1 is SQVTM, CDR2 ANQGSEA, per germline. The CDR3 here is CSVNVVLGTEAFF. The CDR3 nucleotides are TGCAGCGTTAATGTAGTCCTGGGCACTGAAGCTTTCTTT.

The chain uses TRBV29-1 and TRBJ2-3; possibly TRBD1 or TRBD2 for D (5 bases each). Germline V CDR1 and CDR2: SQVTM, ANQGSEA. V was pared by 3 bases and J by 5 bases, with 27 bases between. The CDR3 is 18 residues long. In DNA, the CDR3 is TGCAGCGTTGAGGGGGTTGGAGGAGGCGGTTGGAGGATAGATACGCAGTATTTT. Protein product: CSVEGVGGGGWRIDTQYF.

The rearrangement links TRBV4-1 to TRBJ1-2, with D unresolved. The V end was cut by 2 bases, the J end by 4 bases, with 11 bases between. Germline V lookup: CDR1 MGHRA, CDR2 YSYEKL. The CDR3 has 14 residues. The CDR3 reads CASSQPGRRYGYTF. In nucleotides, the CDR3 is TGCGCCAGCAGCCAACCCGGCCGACGCTATGGCTACACCTTC.

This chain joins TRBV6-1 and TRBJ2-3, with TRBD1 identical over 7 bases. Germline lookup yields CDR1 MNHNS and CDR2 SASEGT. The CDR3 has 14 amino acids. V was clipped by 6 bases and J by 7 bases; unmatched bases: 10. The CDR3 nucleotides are TGTGCCAGCAGCCGAGGGGACAGCAGAAATACGCAGTATTTT. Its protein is CASSRGDSRNTQYF.

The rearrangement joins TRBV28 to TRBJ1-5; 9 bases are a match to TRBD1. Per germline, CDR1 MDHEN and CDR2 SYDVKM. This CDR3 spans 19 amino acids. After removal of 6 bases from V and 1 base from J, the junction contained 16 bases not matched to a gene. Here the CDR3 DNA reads TGTGCCAGCAGCCTAAGGGTCGGGACAGGGTACGAGAGCAATCAGCCCCAGCATTTT. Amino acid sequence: CASSLRVGTGYESNQPQHF.

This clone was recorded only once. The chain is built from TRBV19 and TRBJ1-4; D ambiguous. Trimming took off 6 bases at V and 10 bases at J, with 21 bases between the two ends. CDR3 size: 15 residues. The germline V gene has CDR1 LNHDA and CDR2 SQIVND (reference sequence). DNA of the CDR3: TGTGCCAGTAGACCGCCGGGAGCAAGGTTTGGAAAACTGTTTTTT. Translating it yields CASRPPGARFGKLFF.